This note documents a single TCR beta chain sequence. Its antigen is not known. CDR1 and CDR2 (germline): LNHDA, SQIVND (reference sequence). CDR3 size: 13 residues. This entry comes from a study of T cells expressing NK-cell markers. Broader study findings: NKG2C+ dominant clonotypes from a handful of donors made up about 1.0-8% of CD8+ T cells.

TCRdb reprocessed the 5' RACE reads and reports one entry per CDR3 protein, with no DNA. The sample table includes some 280,000 distinct CDR3 sequences. The chain uses TRBV19 and TRBJ2-5; TCRdb picks TRBD1, but there is no DNA to check that call. The specimen was blood T cells: a sorted CD56 or NKG2C T cell subset, CD4+ or CD8+ T cells, or bulk PBMC T cells (not recorded which). This TCR was recovered from a man between 18 and 29 years old in good health. The CDR3 sequence: CASKGSRLGTQYF.